The sequence of this T cell receptor beta chain was determined in a study of cytomegalovirus exposure and HLA in healthy donors. At the level of the study: Per a later analysis, the approximately 700 first-cohort and 95 to 150 validation repertoires shared one platform.

Method: immunoSEQ multiplex PCR; TCRdb's copy keeps in-frame clones and lacks some. In the table there are around 150,000 clones, around 96% of which are singletons. Study-level findings and limits: The CMV antigen specificity of a few CMV-associated chains was confirmed through in vitro analysis. Despite most TCR sequences being rare, some public TCRs occurred in many donors. A classifier reportedly called cytomegalovirus status with high sensitivity and specificity.

With 7 bases clipped from V and 7 bases from J, the junction kept 15 bases outside the gene matches. CDR1 is LNHDA and CDR2 is SQIVND in the germline V gene (reference sequence). The CDR3 extends over 15 amino acids. Concerning this clone: Antigen specificity is unknown.

This TCR derives from a woman younger than 30 in good health and CMV-seronegative. The V call is TRBV19, the J call TRBJ2-7; 8 bases are shared with TRBD2. Sequences were obtained from PBMCs. The CDR3: CASTLAGAGGGEQYF. DNA for the CDR3: TGTGCCAGTACCCTGGCCGGCGCGGGGGGCGGAGAGCAGTACTTC.